This T cell receptor beta chain was sequenced during a study of radiotherapy plus CTLA-4 blockade in lung cancer. Across the study: Roughly a sixth of enrolled patients responded objectively, and 25% to 40% had disease control. Study-level findings and limits: Peripheral blood showed expansion of tumor-derived TCR clones after radiotherapy and ipilimumab. According to reports, early shifts in blood T cell clones, alongside interferon-beta, forecast response most accurately.

TCRdb keeps only in-frame clones here, not all; method: immunoSEQ multiplex PCR. The table records about 45,000 clones, over 55% of them present only once. In the case of this clone: What it recognizes is unknown.

CTLA-4 blockade using ipilimumab, together with focal radiation, was received by patients with chemo-refractory metastatic non-small-cell lung cancer. Germline CDR1 and CDR2: SNHLY and FYNNEI. The CDR3 is 14 residues long. The sample here was peripheral blood, taken from a patient treated with radiotherapy plus ipilimumab. The TCR originated in a human donor with non-small cell lung cancer who had a partial response to radiotherapy plus ipilimumab. This sequence joins TRBV2 and TRBJ2-5; a weak D match, TRBD1 (6 bases). The DNA end favors TRBJ2-7, so the J call may be wrong. CDR3 sequence (DNA): TGTGCCAGCAGTGAAGGCAGGGGCCCCTACGAGCAGTACTTC. This translates into CASSEGRGPYEQYF.